What follows describes a single T cell receptor (beta chain). The assay was immunoSEQ multiplex PCR, and TCRdb's table has in-frame clones only and misses some. The data contain about 150,000 clones, around 90% of them seen just once; the ten biggest clones take up just under 5%. This specimen comes from a study of control samples from healthy donors and cancer patients. The CDR3 has 15 residues. The V end lost 2 bases, the J end lost 2 bases, and 12 bases lay between the germline ends. Germline V lookup: CDR1 SGHTA, CDR2 FQGTGA. The sample comprised blood. The rearrangement links TRBV7-3 to TRBJ2-5, with a tentative D call TRBD1 (5 bases). The receptor was derived from a man in his thirties or forties in good health. The CDR3 bases are TGTGCCAGCAGCTTAGGTGGCGCAGGGCAAGAGACCCAGTACTTC. The encoded protein is CASSLGGAGQETQYF.